The text below deals with one T cell receptor (beta chain). This sample stems from a study of blood T cell repertoires in COVID-19. For the study at large: The cDNA or gDNA used as material had been derived from T cells, B-cell-depleted T cells, or PBMCs.

Sequencing used immunoSEQ multiplex PCR; TCRdb keeps in-frame clones, though not all of them. The sample gives about 110,000 clones, around 90% of which show up once; less than 2.5% is in the top ten. Between the trimmed V and J ends, which lost 2 bases and 1 base, there was a span of 9 bases. The CDR3 covers 14 residues. Germline assignment: CDR1 SGHRS and CDR2 YFSETQ. The material sequenced was peripheral blood. This sequence originates from a human donor in a cohort sampled during active COVID-19. The chain employs TRBV5-1 and TRBJ1-1, with D possibly being TRBD1 (5 bases). CDR3 region: CASSLGHQNTEAFF. In nucleotides, the CDR3 is TGCGCCAGCAGCTTAGGACATCAGAACACTGAAGCTTTCTTT.